The clone carrying this T cell receptor (beta chain) has ten or more counts. Its specificity is unknown. Genomic DNA templated the TCR beta VDJ and CDR3 profiling. TCRdb itself ran the reads through MiXCR, one entry per CDR3 protein. The table records under 75,000 distinct CDR3 sequences, roughly half of them present only once. This record belongs to a study of CD8+CD57+ T cells in acquired aplastic anemia. Across the study: Healthy donors averaged roughly 11 million reads for CD4+ cells. Study-wide findings and caveats: Researchers report that fewer than 35 CD8+ CDR3 sequences appeared in both patients and controls.

J gave up 5 bases and V 1 base, and 9 bases lay outside the gene matches. The germline V gene has CDR1 LNHDA and CDR2 SQIVND (reference sequence). The CDR3 is 17 residues long. The chain recombines TRBV19 with TRBJ2-1; TRBD2 matches at 9 bases. Sequences were obtained from sorted CD4+, CD8+, or CD8+CD57+ T cells (not recorded which) from PBMCs. This sequence originates from a human donor in good health, serving as a control. DNA for the CDR3: TGTGCCAGTAGTATAGTTCCGAGGACTAGCGAGAACAATGAGCAGTTCTTC. Translated, it gives CASSIVPRTSENNEQFF. Variable domain in full (rest from reference TRBV19 and TRBJ2-1): DGGITQSPKYLFRKEGQNVTLSCEQNLNHDAMYWYRQDPGQGLRLIYYSQIVNDFQKGDIAEGYSVSREKKESFPLTVTSAQKNPTAFYLCASSIVPRTSENNEQFFGPGTRLTVL.